A selection of T cell receptor beta chains follows, all from one sample in a study of monozygotic twins with cystic fibrosis. The data were produced by immunoSEQ multiplex PCR, yet TCRdb's version contains in-frame clones alone and is incomplete. The sample includes about 36,000 clones, over 80% of them seen just once. Sequenced material: blood. Source of these receptors: a boy aged 2 to 10 with cystic fibrosis. The conserved cysteine and the conserved F or W are not part of the CDR3 here.

>TRBJ2-1|TRBV4-2
ASSPSEAGGYNEQF
>TRBJ2-7|TRBV7-2
ASSLARTPSLLAGTYEQY
>TRBJ1-5|TRBV4-1
ASSHPSPQGDQPQH
>TRBJ1-2|TRBV5-8
ASSRGGPLNYGYT
>TRBJ1-5|TRBV6-5
ASSYGSNQPQH
>TRBJ2-7|TRBV15
ATSREYGSHEQY
>TRBJ2-5|TRBV6-1
ASSERSMDRGQETQY
>TRBJ2-3|TRBV7-9
ASSGIRDRGTDTQY
>TRBJ2-1|TRBV2
ASRGGGPIKF
>TRBJ2-1|TRBV27
ASSLKVAGSNNEQF
>TRBJ1-1|TRBV11-2
ASSTERWGTTEAF
>TRBJ1-1|TRBV6-5
ASSYSGTLAF
>TRBJ2-5|TRBV5-1
ASSLAQNQETQY
>TRBJ1-6|TRBV18
ASSPGTGDDSPLH
>TRBJ1-1|TRBV10-3
AISPRTGGMNTEAF
>TRBJ1-4|TRBV6-1
ASRRGGEEKLF
>TRBJ2-7|TRBV11-3
ASSQTSGSSYEQY
>TRBJ2-3|TRBV27
ASSLRYPTTDTQY
>TRBJ2-5|TRBV29-1
SVEDRGGAGETQY
>TRBJ2-2|TRBV7-3
ASSLTPSAGELF
>TRBJ1-3|TRBV6-5
ASSSPGRGGNTIY
>TRBJ1-2|TRBV7-9
ASSLDWGYT
>TRBJ1-1|TRBV27
ASSPRTLMNTEAF
>TRBJ1-5|TRBV5-6
ASSLMGAGQEQGNQPQH
>TRBJ1-1|TRBV10-3
AISDRWDRGGITEAF
>TRBJ1-3|TRBV28
ASYGNTIY
>TRBJ2-3|TRBV7-6
ASSPASGLNTDTQY
>TRBJ2-3|TRBV5-6
ASSAPGRIFLTDTQY
>TRBJ1-1|TRBV6-5
ASSYHRLTKSF
>TRBJ2-5|TRBV9
ASSGRDGQETQY
>TRBJ2-5|TRBV20-1
SATFIETQY
>TRBJ1-4|TRBV2
ASSTKQGRRNEKLF
>TRBJ2-3|TRBV7-7
ASSPDHTDTQY
>TRBJ1-1|TRBV6-5
ASSYSRQHMNTEAF
>TRBJ1-2|TRBV5-6
ASSKKTGAADYYGYT
>TRBJ2-2|TRBV6-1
ASSDGETNTGELF
>TRBJ2-1|TRBV6-5
ASRLAGIYNEQF
>TRBJ2-7|TRBV5-4
ASSLDGRPTYEQY
>TRBJ2-2|TRBV5-1
ASSRTDTGELF
>TRBJ2-7|TRBV19
ASSMAGHEQY
>TRBJ2-3|TRBV6-4
ATSPTSGGTDTQY
>TRBJ1-4|TRBV28
AHSGQLTGSEKLF
>TRBJ2-5|TRBV14
ASSQDEGRGETQY
>TRBJ2-1|TRBV10-1
ASSALDGNEQF
>TRBJ1-5|TRBV6-5
ASSRRTGANQPQH
>TRBJ1-2|TRBV30
AWNRAYGYT
>TRBJ1-1|TRBV7-9
ASPPELAGQQMNTEAF
>TRBJ2-6|TRBV5-1
ASSLAPSGANVLT
>TRBJ1-4|TRBV14
ASSQQRDAKLF
>TRBJ2-1|TRBV13
ASSEGFERRWQF
>TRBJ2-3|TRBV25-1
ASSELGADTQY
>TRBJ1-1|TRBV9
ASSSQGQGERTEAF
>TRBJ1-6|TRBV6-5
ASRPGQVHSPLH
>TRBJ1-1|TRBV5-1
ASRPRVSNTEAF